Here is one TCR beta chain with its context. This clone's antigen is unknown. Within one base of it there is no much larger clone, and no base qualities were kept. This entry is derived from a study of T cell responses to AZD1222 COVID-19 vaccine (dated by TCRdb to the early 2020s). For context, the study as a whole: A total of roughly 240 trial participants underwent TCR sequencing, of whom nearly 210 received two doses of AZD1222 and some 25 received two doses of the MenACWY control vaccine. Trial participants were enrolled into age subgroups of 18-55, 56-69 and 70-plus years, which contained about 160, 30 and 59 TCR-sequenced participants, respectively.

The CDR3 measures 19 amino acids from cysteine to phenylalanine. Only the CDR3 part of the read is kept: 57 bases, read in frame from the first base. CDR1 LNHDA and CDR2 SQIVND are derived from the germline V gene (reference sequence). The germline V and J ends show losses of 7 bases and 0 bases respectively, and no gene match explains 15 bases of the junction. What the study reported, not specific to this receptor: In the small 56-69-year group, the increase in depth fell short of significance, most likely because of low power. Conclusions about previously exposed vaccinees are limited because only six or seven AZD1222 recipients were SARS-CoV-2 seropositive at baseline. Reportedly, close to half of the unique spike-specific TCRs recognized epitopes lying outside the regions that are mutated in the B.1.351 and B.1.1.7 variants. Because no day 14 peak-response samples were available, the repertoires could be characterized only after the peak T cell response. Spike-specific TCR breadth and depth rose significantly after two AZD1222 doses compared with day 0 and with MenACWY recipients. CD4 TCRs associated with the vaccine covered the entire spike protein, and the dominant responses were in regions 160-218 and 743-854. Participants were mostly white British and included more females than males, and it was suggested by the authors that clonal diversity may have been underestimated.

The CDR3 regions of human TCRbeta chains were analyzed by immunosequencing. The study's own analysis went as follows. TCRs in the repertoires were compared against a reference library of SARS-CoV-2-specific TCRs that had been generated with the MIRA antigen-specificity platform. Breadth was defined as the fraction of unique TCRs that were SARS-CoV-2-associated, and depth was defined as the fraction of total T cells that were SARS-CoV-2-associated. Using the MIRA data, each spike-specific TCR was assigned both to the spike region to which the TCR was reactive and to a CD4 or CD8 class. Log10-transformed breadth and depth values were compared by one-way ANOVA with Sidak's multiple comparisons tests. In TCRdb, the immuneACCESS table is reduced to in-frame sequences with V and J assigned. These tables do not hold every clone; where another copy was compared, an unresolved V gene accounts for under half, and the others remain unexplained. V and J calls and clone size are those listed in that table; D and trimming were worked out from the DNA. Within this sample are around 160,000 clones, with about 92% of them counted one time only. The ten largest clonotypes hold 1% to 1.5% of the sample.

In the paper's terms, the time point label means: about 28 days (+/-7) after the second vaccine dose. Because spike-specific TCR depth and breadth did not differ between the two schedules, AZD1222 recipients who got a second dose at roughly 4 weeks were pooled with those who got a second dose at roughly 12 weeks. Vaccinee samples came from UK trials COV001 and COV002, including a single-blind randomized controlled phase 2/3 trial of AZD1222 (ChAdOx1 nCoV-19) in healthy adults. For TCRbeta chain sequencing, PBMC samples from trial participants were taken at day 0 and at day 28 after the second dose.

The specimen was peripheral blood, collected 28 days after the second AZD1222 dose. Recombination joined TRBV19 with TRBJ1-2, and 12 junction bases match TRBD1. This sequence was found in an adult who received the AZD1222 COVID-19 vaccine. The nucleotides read TGTGCCAGTACCCGAACCGGGACAGGGGGCCTCTTTGCTAACTATGGCTACACCTTC. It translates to CASTRTGTGGLFANYGYTF.